The 3 T cell receptor beta chains below all came from one sample that was sequenced in a study of blood T cells in healthy people across ages. The use of a sample-barcoded 5' primer and a J-beta primer mix characterized a second PCR of roughly 7 to 12 cycles. TCRdb re-called the 5' RACE reads with MiXCR, one entry per CDR3 protein. The table shows hundreds of thousands of distinct CDR3 sequences, with 30% to 45% occurring only once. The specimen was blood. The receptors were gathered from a man between 18 and 29 years old in good health.

This sequence joins TRBV12-3 or TRBV12-4 and TRBJ2-5, with TRBD2 matching over 9 bases. This CDR3 spans 15 amino acids. Trimming took 7 bases from V and 11 from J; bases not matched to a gene: 17. CDR3 nucleotide sequence: TGTGCCAGCACCCTGGGGCTAGCGGGGAGCAATGAGCAGTACTTC. It yields the protein CASTLGLAGSNEQYF.

The V call is TRBV20-1, the J call TRBJ2-1, with TRBD2 matching 7 bases. Trimming cost V 5 bases and J 5 bases; bases outside gene matches: 6. The CDR3 is 13 residues long. Germline CDR1 is DFQATT and CDR2 is SNEGSKA (reference sequence). The DNA for the CDR3 is TGCAGTGCTGGCAGTGGGGGGGACAATGAGCAGTTCTTC. Its translation is CSAGSGGDNEQFF.

The V and J genes are TRBV7-3 and TRBJ2-1; D possibly uses TRBD1 or TRBD2 (7 bases each). Per germline, CDR1 SGHTA and CDR2 FQGTGA. Trimming cost V 4 bases and J 4 bases, with 14 bases left between them. CDR3 length: 15 amino acids. The DNA of the CDR3 is TGTGCCAGCAGCTCCAGCGGGACAGTGTACAATGAGCAGTTCTTC. It translates to CASSSSGTVYNEQFF.